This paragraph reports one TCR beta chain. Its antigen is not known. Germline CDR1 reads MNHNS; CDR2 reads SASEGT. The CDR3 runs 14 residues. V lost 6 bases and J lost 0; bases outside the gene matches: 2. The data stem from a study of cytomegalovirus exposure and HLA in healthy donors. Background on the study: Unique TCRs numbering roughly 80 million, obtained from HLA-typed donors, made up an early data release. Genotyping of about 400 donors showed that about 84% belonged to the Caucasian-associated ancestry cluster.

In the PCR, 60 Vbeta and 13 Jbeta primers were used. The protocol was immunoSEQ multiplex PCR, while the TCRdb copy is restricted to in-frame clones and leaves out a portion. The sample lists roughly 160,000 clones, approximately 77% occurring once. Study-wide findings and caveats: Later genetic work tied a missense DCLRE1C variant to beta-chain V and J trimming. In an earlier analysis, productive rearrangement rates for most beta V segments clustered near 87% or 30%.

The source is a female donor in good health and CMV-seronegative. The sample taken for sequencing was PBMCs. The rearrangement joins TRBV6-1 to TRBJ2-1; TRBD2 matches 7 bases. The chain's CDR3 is CASRKRGSYNEQFF. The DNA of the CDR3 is TGTGCCAGCAGGAAGCGGGGCTCCTACAATGAGCAGTTCTTC.